The rows below give T cell receptor beta chains drawn from one sample of a study of blood T cell repertoires in COVID-19. Sequencing was performed with immunoSEQ multiplex PCR; in TCRdb, only in-frame clones are kept and a portion is missing. The sample contains approximately 440,000 clones, roughly 88% of which appear only once. The source material was PBMCs or T cells enriched from blood (not recorded which). Every receptor here comes from a man younger than 30 who had recovered from COVID-19. Each CDR3 is given with its conserved first and last residue. Fields, in order: D gene, clone size, J gene, V gene, CDR3 DNA, CDR3 protein. A D gene is named only where the DNA matches it firmly. Clone size appears in some rows only: once, few, many, or a class for an expanded clone.

>TRBD2|.|TRBJ2-1|TRBV27
TGTGCCAGCAGTTCCCGGACTAGCGACTACAATGAGCAGTTCTTC
CASSSRTSDYNEQFF
>.|.|TRBJ1-2|TRBV2
TGTGCCAGCAGCGTCGAGAGGAACTATGGCTACACCTTC
CASSVERNYGYTF
>.|.|TRBJ2-4|TRBV12-3/TRBV12-4
TGTGCCAGCAGTTTAGACACCGACAGTTGGGTGTACTTC
CASSLDTDSWVYF
>.|.|TRBJ1-3|TRBV5-6
TGTGCCAGCAGCTTGGGACAGCTAGGGACCATATATTTT
CASSLGQLGTIYF
>.|once|TRBJ1-2|TRBV27
TGTGCCATATACATTCAGGGCTATGGCTACACCTTC
CAIYIQGYGYTF
>TRBD1|many|TRBJ1-6|TRBV27
TGTGCCAGCAGTTTATCCGGGGACAGGTGGGGATCACCCCTCCACTTT
CASSLSGDRWGSPLHF
>.|.|TRBJ1-3|TRBV4-1
TGCGCCAGCAGCCAAGCGGGGTTAGGAAACACCATATATTTT
CASSQAGLGNTIYF
>TRBD1|.|TRBJ2-7|TRBV5-3
TGTGCCAGAAGCTTGGCCGGGACAGGGTTTTCCGAGCAGTACTTC
CARSLAGTGFSEQYF
>.|.|TRBJ1-4|TRBV19
TGTGCCAGTAGCCTAAACAGGGCTGCAACTAATGAAAAACTGTTTTTT
CASSLNRAATNEKLFF
>TRBD1|.|TRBJ1-4|TRBV7-9
TGTGCCAGCAGCTTACAGGCAGGGGGTGATGAAAAACTGTTTTTT
CASSLQAGGDEKLFF
>.|.|TRBJ2-7|TRBV6-1
TGTGCCAGCAGTGAAGGTCTTAACGAGCAGTACTTC
CASSEGLNEQYF
>TRBD1|.|TRBJ1-2|TRBV3-1/TRBV3-2
TGTGCCAGCAGCCAAGTAGCCGGGACAGGGGTTTGGAAAGGCTACACCTTC
CASSQVAGTGVWKGYTF
>TRBD2|.|TRBJ2-7|TRBV13
TGTGCCAGCAGCCCGTGGACTAGCCCAGACTCCTACGAGCAGTACTTC
CASSPWTSPDSYEQYF
>.|.|TRBJ1-1|TRBV21-1
TGTGCCAGCAGAAGAATGGAGGGAGCAGGGGGTTTTCGCACTGAAGCTTTCTTT
CASRRMEGAGGFRTEAFF
>TRBD2|once|TRBJ2-1|TRBV7-9
TGTGCCAGCAGACTAGCGGGGGAGAATGGTGAGCAGTTCTTC
CASRLAGENGEQFF
>TRBD2|.|TRBJ2-1|TRBV6-5
TGTGCCAGCAGTAGAGGACTAGCGGGAGTAAATGAGCAGTTCTTC
CASSRGLAGVNEQFF
>.|.|TRBJ1-1|TRBV11-3
TGTGCCAGCAGCTTAGATGGCCAGTCCACTGAAGCTTTCTTT
CASSLDGQSTEAFF
>.|.|TRBJ1-1|TRBV20-1
TGCAGTGCTATTTCGGTCGAAGCTTTCTTT
CSAISVEAFF
>TRBD1|.|TRBJ2-2|TRBV19
TGTGCCAGTAGTATAGCGGGACAGCTCACCGGGGAGCTGTTTTTT
CASSIAGQLTGELFF
>.|.|TRBJ1-5|TRBV12-3/TRBV12-4
TGTGCCAGCAGTTTCGGTGAACCCCAGCATTTT
CASSFGEPQHF
>TRBD2|.|TRBJ2-5|TRBV15
TGTGCCACCAGGGAACCGACTAGCGGGACCGGGGAGACCCAGTACTTC
CATREPTSGTGETQYF
>.|.|TRBJ2-1|TRBV3-1/TRBV3-2
TGTGCCAGCAGCCAACGAGGTTCCTACAATGAGCAGTTCTTC
CASSQRGSYNEQFF
>.|.|TRBJ1-3|TRBV6-1
TGTGCCAGCAGTGGTCTTGGGGGGGCTGCTGGAAACACCATATATTTT
CASSGLGGAAGNTIYF
>.|.|TRBJ2-2|TRBV6-4
TGTGCCAGCAGTGACTCGACGCGCGACAATAACGACACCGGGGAGCTGTTTTTT
CASSDSTRDNNDTGELFF
>TRBD2|.|TRBJ2-1|TRBV5-1
TGCGCCAGCAGCTTCCCCTGGACTAGCGGGAAAGTAAGTTACAATGAGCAGTTCTTC
CASSFPWTSGKVSYNEQFF
>TRBD1|.|TRBJ2-1|TRBV5-1
TGCGCCAGCCACAAAGGGGGGACAGGGAACAACAATGAGCAGTTCTTC
CASHKGGTGNNNEQFF
>TRBD1|.|TRBJ1-6|TRBV2
TGTGCCAGCAAGCCGGGACAGGGGACCTCACCCCTCCACTTT
CASKPGQGTSPLHF
>.|.|TRBJ2-2|TRBV7-2
TGTGCCAGCAGCTCCGAGACTGAGACCGGGGAGCTGTTTTTT
CASSSETETGELFF
>.|.|TRBJ1-3|TRBV19
TGTGCCAGTCGACGGGACACCGACTCTGGAAACACCATATATTTT
CASRRDTDSGNTIYF